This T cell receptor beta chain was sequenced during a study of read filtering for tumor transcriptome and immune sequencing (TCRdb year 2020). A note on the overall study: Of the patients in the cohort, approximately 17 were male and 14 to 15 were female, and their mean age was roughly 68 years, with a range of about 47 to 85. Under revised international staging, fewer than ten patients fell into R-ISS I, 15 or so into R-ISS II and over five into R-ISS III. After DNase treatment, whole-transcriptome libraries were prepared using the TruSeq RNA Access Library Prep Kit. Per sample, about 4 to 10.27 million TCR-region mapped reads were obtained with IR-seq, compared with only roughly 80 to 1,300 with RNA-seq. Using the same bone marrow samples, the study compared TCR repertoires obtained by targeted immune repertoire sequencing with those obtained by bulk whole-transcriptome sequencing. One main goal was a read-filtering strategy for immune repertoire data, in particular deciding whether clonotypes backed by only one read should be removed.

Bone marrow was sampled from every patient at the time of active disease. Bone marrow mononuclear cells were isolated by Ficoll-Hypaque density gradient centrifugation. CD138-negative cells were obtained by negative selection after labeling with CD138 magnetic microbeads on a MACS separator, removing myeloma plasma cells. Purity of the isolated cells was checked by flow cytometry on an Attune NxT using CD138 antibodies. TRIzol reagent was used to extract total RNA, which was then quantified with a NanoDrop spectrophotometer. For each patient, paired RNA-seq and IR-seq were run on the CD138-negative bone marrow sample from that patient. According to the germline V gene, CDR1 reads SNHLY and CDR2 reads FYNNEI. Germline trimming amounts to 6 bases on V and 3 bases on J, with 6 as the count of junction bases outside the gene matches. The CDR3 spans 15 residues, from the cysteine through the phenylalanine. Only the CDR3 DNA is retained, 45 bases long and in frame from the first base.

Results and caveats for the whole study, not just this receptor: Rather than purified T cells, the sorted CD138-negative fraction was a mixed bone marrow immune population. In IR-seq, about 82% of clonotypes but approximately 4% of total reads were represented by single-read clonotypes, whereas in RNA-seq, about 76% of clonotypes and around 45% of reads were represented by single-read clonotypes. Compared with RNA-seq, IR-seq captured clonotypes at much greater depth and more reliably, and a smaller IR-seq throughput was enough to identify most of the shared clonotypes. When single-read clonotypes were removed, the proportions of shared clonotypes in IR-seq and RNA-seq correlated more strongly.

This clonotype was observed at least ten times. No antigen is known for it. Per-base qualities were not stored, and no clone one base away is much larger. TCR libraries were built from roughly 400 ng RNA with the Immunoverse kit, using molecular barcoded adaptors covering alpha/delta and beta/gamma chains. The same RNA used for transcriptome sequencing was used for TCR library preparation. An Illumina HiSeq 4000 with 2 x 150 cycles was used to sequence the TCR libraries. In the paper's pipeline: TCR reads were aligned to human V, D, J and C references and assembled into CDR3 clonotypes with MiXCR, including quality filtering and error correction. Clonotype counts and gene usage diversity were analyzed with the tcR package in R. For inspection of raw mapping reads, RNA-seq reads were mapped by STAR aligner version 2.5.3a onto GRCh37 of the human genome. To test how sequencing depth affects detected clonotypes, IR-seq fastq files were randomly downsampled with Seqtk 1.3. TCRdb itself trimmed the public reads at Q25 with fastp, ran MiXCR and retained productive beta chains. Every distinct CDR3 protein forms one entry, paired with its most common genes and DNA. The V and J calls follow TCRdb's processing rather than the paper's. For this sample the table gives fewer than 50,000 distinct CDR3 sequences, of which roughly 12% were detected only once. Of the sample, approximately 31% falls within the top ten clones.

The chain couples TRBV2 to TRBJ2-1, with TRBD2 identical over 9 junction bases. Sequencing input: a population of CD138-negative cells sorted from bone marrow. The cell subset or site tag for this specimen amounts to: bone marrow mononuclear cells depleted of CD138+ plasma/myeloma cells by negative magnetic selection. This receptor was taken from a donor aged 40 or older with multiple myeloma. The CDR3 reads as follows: CASRGGLAHYNEQFF. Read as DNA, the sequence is TGTGCCAGCAGGGGAGGACTAGCGCACTACAATGAGCAGTTCTTC.